A selection of T cell receptor beta chains follows, all from one sample in a study of shared T cell receptors in the human thymus. Using immunoSEQ multiplex PCR, the repertoire was profiled, and TCRdb retains in-frame clones only, with some absent. The sample gives 630,000 or so clones, about 89% of which show up once; about 0.0094% is in the top ten. The sample also formed part of further work on human thymus T cells.

Sequencing input: thymocytes. The receptors derive from a boy in the first two years of life with a congenital heart defect. Both conserved end residues are part of each CDR3. A D gene is named only where the DNA matches it firmly. Some rows mark clone size as missing; the rest say once, few, many or name a class of expanded clone.

J: TRBJ1-2; size: NA; D: NA; V: TRBV30; DNA: TGTGCCGTACCATCAGGGAACTATGGCTACACCTTC; CDR3: CAVPSGNYGYTF
J: TRBJ1-1; size: NA; D: NA; V: TRBV27; DNA: TGTGCCAGCAGTTTATCACCAGGGGCAGACACTGAAGCTTTCTTT; CDR3: CASSLSPGADTEAFF
J: TRBJ2-7; size: few; D: NA; V: TRBV10-3; DNA: TGTGCCATCATGGCGGACTCCTACGAGCAGTACTTC; CDR3: CAIMADSYEQYF
J: TRBJ2-7; size: NA; D: NA; V: TRBV10-1; DNA: TGCGCCAGCAGTGAGTCGAAGGGGCGCCCCTACGAGCAGTACTTC; CDR3: CASSESKGRPYEQYF
J: TRBJ1-5; size: once; D: NA; V: TRBV27; DNA: TGTGCCAGCAGTTTATTCAGCGAGGCTGATCAGCCCCAGCATTTT; CDR3: CASSLFSEADQPQHF
J: TRBJ1-2; size: NA; D: NA; V: TRBV7-3; DNA: TGTGCCAGCAGCCTCTCCTTTTATGGCTACACCTTC; CDR3: CASSLSFYGYTF
J: TRBJ1-2; size: NA; D: NA; V: TRBV7-9; DNA: TGTGCCAGCAGCTTAGTTAGGAGTCCGGGTCACTATGGCTACACCTTC; CDR3: CASSLVRSPGHYGYTF
J: TRBJ2-5; size: NA; D: NA; V: TRBV28; DNA: TGTGCCAGCAGTTTCCCTACTTGGGAGACCCAGTACTTC; CDR3: CASSFPTWETQYF
J: TRBJ2-5; size: NA; D: TRBD1; V: TRBV5-1; DNA: TGCGCCAGCGGAACCAGGGGGCTCTGGCAAGAGACCCAGTACTTC; CDR3: CASGTRGLWQETQYF
J: TRBJ1-5; size: NA; D: TRBD1; V: TRBV5-6; DNA: TGTGCCAGCAGCTACCGGGACAGCAAGAATAATCAGCCCCAGCATTTT; CDR3: CASSYRDSKNNQPQHF
J: TRBJ1-1; size: NA; D: NA; V: TRBV10-3; DNA: TGTGCCATCAGTGACCTCGTGGGAGGGATGAACACTGAAGCTTTCTTT; CDR3: CAISDLVGGMNTEAFF
J: TRBJ2-7; size: NA; D: NA; V: TRBV5-6; DNA: TGTGCCAGCAGCTCAAAGAACAGGGGACTTTCCTTTTACGAGCAGTACTTC; CDR3: CASSSKNRGLSFYEQYF
J: TRBJ2-7; size: NA; D: TRBD2; V: TRBV25-1; DNA: TGTGCCAGCAGTGAGAACCTAGCGGGAGGGATGTACGAGCAGTACTTC; CDR3: CASSENLAGGMYEQYF
J: TRBJ1-1; size: NA; D: NA; V: TRBV23-1; DNA: TGCGCCAGCATCACGGGTCCTGAAGCTTTCTTT; CDR3: CASITGPEAFF
J: TRBJ2-7; size: NA; D: TRBD1; V: TRBV27; DNA: TGTGCCAGCAGTTTAACGGGACAGGTGGGTCCCGAGCAGTACTTC; CDR3: CASSLTGQVGPEQYF
J: TRBJ2-1; size: few; D: NA; V: TRBV7-2; DNA: TGTGCCAGCACCCCGAGACTGGACAATGAGCAGTTCTTC; CDR3: CASTPRLDNEQFF